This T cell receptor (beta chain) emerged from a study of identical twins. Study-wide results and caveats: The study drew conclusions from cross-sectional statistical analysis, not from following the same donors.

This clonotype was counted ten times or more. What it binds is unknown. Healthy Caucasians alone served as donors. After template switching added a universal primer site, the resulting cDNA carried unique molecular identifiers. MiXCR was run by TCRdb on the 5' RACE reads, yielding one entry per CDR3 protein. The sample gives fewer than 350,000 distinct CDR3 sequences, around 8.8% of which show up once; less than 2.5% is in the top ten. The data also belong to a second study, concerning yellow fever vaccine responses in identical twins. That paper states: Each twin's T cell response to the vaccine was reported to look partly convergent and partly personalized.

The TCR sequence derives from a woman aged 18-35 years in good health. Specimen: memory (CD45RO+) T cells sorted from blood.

CDR3 region: CASSPQGQANNEKLFF. The DNA for the CDR3 is TGTGCCAGCAGTCCACAGGGACAGGCGAATAATGAAAAACTGTTTTTT. The chain joins TRBV25-1 to TRBJ1-4; 8 positions match TRBD1. Germline V gives CDR1 MGHDK, CDR2 SYGVNS. The CDR3 contains 16 residues. V lost 5 bases to trimming and J lost 4 bases; unmatched junction nucleotides: 9. The full variable domain, with the rest looked up from reference TRBV25-1 and TRBJ1-4, is EADIYQTPRYLVIGTGKKITLECSQTMGHDKMYWYQQDPGMELHLIHYSYGVNSTEKGDLSSESTVSRIRTEHFPLTLESARPSHTSQYLCASSPQGQANNEKLFFGSGTQLSVL.